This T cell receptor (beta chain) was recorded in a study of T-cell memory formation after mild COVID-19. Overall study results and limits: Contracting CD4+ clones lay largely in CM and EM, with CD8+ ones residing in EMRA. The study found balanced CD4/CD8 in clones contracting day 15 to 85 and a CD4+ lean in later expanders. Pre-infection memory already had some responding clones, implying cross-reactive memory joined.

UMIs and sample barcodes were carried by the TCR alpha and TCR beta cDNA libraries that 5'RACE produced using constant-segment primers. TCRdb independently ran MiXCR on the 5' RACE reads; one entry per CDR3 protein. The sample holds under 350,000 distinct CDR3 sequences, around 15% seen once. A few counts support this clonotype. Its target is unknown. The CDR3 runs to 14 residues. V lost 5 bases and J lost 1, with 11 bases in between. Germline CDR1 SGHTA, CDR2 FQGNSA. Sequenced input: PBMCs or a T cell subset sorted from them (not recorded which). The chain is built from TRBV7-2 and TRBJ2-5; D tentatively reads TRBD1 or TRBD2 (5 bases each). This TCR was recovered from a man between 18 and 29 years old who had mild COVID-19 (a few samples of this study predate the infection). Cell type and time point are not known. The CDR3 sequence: CASSPSGTQETQYF. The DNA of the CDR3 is TGTGCCAGCAGCCCTTCCGGGACCCAAGAGACCCAGTACTTC. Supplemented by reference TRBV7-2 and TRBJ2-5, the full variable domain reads GAGVSQSPSNKVTEKGKDVELRCDPISGHTALYWYRQSLGQGLEFLIYFQGNSAPDKSGLPSDRFSAERTGGSVSTLTIQRTQQEDSAVYLCASSPSGTQETQYFGPGTRLLVL.